This T cell receptor (beta chain) was documented in a study of blood T cell repertoires in COVID-19. The protocol was immunoSEQ multiplex PCR, while the TCRdb copy is restricted to in-frame clones and leaves out a portion. The table has 150,000 to 200,000 clones, 85% to 90% seen once. Germline V gene lookup returns CDR1 SNHLY and CDR2 FYNNEI. The V segment lost 4 bases and the J segment 8 bases; nucleotides outside the gene matches: 12. This CDR3 contains 16 residues. Sample: PBMCs or T cells enriched from blood (not recorded which). This clonotype was obtained from a woman between 35 and 50 years old with acute COVID-19. The chain links TRBV2 to TRBJ1-2; TRBD1 aligns across 11 bases. The CDR3 coding sequence is TGTGCCAGCAGTGGAAAATCAGGACAGGGGGCGCCCGGCTACACCTTC. Amino acids: CASSGKSGQGAPGYTF.